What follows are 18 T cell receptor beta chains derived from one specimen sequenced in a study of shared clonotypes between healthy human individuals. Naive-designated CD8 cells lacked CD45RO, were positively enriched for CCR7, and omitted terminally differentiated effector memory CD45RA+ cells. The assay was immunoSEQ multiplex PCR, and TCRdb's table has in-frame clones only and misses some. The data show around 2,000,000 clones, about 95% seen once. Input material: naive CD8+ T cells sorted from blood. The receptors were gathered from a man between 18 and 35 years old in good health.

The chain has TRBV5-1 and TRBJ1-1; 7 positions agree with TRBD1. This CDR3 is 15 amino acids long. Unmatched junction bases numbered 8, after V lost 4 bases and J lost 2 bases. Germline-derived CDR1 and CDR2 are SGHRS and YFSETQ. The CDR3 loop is CASSLGTVDNTEAFF. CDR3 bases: TGCGCCAGCAGCCTAGGGACAGTTGATAACACTGAAGCTTTCTTT.

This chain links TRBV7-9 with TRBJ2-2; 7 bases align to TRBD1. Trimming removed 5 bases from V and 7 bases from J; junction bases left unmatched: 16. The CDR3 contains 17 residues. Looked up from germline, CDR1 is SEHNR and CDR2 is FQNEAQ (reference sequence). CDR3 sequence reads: CASSPDGDRVFIGELFF. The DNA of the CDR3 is TGTGCCAGCAGCCCCGACGGAGACAGGGTGTTTATCGGGGAGCTGTTTTTT.

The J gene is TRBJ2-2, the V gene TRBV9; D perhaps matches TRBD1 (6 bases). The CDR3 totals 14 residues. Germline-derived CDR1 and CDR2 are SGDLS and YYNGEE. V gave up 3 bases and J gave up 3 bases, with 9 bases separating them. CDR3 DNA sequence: TGTGCCAGCAGCGAAACAGGGTACACCGGGGAGCTGTTTTTT. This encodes CASSETGYTGELFF.

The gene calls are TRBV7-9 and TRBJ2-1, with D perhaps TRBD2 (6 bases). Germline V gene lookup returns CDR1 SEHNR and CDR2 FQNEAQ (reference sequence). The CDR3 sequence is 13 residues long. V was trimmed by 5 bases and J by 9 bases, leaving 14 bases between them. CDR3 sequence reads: CASSHRLVPEQFF. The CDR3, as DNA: TGTGCCAGCAGCCACCGACTAGTGCCTGAGCAGTTCTTC.

The CDR3 bases are TGTGCCACCAGGAGGAGGGACTTCGCCTACGAGCAGTACTTC. Its translation is CATRRRDFAYEQYF. The chain combines TRBV19 with TRBJ2-7; the D gene is possibly TRBD2 (6 bases). Germline lookup yields CDR1 LNHDA and CDR2 SQIVND (reference sequence). Trimming left V 10 bases short and J 2 bases short, with 18 bases between. This CDR3 is 14 amino acids long.

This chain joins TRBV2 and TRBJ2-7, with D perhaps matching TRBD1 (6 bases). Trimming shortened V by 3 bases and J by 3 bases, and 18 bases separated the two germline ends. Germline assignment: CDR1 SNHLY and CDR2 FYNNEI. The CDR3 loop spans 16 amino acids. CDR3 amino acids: CASSDPDSDRYYEQYF. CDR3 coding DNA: TGTGCCAGCAGTGATCCCGACTCGGACAGATACTACGAGCAGTACTTC. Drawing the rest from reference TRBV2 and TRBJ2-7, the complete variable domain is EPEVTQTPSHQVTQMGQEVILRCVPISNHLYFYWYRQILGQKVEFLVSFYNNEISEKSEIFDDQFSVERPDGSNFTLKIRSTKLEDSAMYFCASSDPDSDRYYEQYFGPGTRLTVT.

CDR3 in amino acids: CASSVGASGSVREQFF. CDR3 nucleotides: TGTGCCAGCAGCGTAGGTGCTAGCGGGAGCGTGCGTGAGCAGTTCTTC. The chain has TRBV9 and TRBJ2-1, with 10 bases aligning to TRBD2. The CDR3 has 16 residues. Germline V lookup: CDR1 SGDLS, CDR2 YYNGEE. V trimming: 0 bases; J trimming: 9 bases; junction bases outside the gene matches: 9.

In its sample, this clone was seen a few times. CDR3 residues: CASSVFGGAAYEQYF. Written as DNA, the CDR3 is TGTGCCAGTAGTGTTTTCGGGGGGGCAGCCTACGAGCAGTACTTC. J is TRBJ2-7 and V is TRBV19; 8 positions match TRBD2. V gave up 5 bases and J gave up 2 bases; unmatched junction bases: 8. Germline loops: CDR1 LNHDA, CDR2 SQIVND (reference sequence). CDR3 length: 15 amino acids.

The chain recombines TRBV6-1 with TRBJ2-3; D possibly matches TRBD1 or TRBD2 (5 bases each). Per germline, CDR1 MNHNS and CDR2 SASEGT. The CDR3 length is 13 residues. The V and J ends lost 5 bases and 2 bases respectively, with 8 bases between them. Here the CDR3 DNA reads TGTGCCAGCAGTAGGGACCACACAGATACGCAGTATTTT. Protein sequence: CASSRDHTDTQYF.

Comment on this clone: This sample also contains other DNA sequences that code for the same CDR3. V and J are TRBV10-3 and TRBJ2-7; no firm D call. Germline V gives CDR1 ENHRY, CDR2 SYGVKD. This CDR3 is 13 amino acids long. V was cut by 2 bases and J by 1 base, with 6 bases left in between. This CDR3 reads CAISEDTSYEQYF. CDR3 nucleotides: TGTGCCATCAGTGAGGACACGTCCTACGAGCAGTACTTC.

As DNA, the CDR3 is TGCGCCAGCAGTGACTTGGACAGGGGACAGAACACTGAAGCTTTCTTT. Residues: CASSDLDRGQNTEAFF. The chain couples TRBV10-2 to TRBJ1-1; 9 positions match TRBD1. Germline V CDR1 and CDR2: WSHSY, SAAADI. The CDR3 spans 16 residues. V was clipped by 3 bases and J by 1 base; unmatched bases: 6.

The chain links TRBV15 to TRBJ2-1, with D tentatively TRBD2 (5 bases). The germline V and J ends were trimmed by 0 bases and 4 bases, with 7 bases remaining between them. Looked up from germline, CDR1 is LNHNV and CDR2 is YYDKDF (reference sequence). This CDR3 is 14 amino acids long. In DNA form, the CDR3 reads TGTGCCACCAGCAGAGAGGGAGCTTACAATGAGCAGTTCTTC. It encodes CATSREGAYNEQFF.

CDR3 in amino acids: CASSLSDSQTQYF. The CDR3 DNA reads TGCGCCAGCAGCCTTTCGGACAGCCAGACCCAGTACTTC. The V and J genes are TRBV4-1 and TRBJ2-5; tentatively, D is TRBD1 (6 bases). The V end was cut by 4 bases, the J end by 6 bases, with 12 bases between. The CDR3 runs 13 residues. Germline lookup yields CDR1 MGHRA and CDR2 YSYEKL.

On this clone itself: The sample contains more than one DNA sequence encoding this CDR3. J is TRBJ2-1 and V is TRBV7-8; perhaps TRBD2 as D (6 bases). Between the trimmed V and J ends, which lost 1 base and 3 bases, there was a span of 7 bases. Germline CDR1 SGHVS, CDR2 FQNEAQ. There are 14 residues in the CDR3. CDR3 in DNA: TGTGCCAGCAGCTTAGGGGGAGGCTACAATGAGCAGTTCTTC. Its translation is CASSLGGGYNEQFF.

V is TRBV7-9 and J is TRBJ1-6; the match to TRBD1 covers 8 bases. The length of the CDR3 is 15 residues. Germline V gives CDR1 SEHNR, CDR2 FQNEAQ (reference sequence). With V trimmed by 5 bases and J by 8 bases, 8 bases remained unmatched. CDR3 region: CASSPAGTGDSPLHF. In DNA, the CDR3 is TGTGCCAGCAGCCCAGCCGGGACAGGAGATTCACCCCTCCACTTT.

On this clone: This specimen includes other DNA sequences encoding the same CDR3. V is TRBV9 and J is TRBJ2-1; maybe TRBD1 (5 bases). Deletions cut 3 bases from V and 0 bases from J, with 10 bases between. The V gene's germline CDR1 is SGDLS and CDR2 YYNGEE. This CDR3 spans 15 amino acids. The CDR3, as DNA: TGTGCCAGCAGCGGCCAGGGCAGCTCCTACAATGAGCAGTTCTTC. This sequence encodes CASSGQGSSYNEQFF.

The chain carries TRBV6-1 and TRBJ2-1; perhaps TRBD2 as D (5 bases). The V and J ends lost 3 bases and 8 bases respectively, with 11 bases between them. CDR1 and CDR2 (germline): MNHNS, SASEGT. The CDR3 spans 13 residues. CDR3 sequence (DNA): TGTGCCAGCAGTGAGAATCCGAGGGATGAGCAGTTCTTC. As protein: CASSENPRDEQFF.

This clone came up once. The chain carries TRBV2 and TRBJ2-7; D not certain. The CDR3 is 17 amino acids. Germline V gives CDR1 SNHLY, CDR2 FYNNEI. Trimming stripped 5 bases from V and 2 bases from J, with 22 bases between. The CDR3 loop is CASSQPASRPKTYEQYF. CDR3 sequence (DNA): TGTGCCAGCAGTCAACCAGCATCGAGACCGAAGACCTACGAGCAGTACTTC.